This T cell receptor beta chain was observed in a study of blood T cells in healthy people across ages. General observations from the study: Strong correlation existed between TCR beta diversity and naive T cell percentage.

Next came a second PCR, run for about 6 to 12 cycles, which used a sample-barcoded 5' primer along with a J-beta primer mix. MiXCR, run by TCRdb on the 5' RACE reads, gives a single entry per CDR3 protein. This sample has 1,500,000 or so distinct CDR3 sequences, with 42% found just once. Researchers collected roughly 9.8 milliliters of peripheral blood from every single donor. A note on this clonotype: Its target is unknown.

This CDR3 comprises 14 residues. Looked up from germline, CDR1 is SGHRS and CDR2 is YFSETQ. V shed 5 bases and J 9 bases; nucleotides not matched to a gene: 12. The clonotype originates from a young woman in good health. The specimen was blood. The chain has TRBV5-1 and TRBJ2-3, with TRBD2 matching over 7 bases. The CDR3 here is CASRPGLEEKTQYF. The CDR3 bases are TGCGCCAGCAGGCCAGGACTAGAGGAGAAGACGCAGTATTTT.